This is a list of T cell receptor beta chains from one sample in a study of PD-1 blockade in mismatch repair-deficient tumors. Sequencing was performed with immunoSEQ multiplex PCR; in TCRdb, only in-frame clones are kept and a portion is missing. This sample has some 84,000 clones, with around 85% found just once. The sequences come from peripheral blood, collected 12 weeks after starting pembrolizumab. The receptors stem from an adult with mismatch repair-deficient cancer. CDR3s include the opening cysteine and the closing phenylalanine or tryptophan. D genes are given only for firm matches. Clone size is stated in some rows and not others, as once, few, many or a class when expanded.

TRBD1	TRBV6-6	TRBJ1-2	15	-	TGTGCCAGCAGTTACGGACAGGGGGGTAACTATGGCTACACCTTC	CASSYGQGGNYGYTF
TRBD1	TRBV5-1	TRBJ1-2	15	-	TGCGCCAGCAGCTTGATGACAGGGGGAGGTTCTGGCTACACCTTC	CASSLMTGGGSGYTF
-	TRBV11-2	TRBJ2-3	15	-	TGTGCCAGCAGAACCCATGGCCTCCCCACAGATACGCAGTATTTT	CASRTHGLPTDTQYF
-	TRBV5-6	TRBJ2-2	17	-	TGTGCCAGCAGCAGAGCGAGGACCCTAATGGAGGGCGGGGAGCTGTTTTTT	CASSRARTLMEGGELFF
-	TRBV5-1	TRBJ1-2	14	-	TGCGCCAGCAGCTTGGCTGACGGGTCCTATGGCTACACCTTC	CASSLADGSYGYTF
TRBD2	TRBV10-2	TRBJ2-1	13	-	TGCGCCAGCAAGAGCGGGAGGACCAATGAGCAGTTCTTC	CASKSGRTNEQFF
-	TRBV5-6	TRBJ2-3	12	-	TGTGCCAGCAGCTTCGGCTGGGATACGCAGTATTTT	CASSFGWDTQYF
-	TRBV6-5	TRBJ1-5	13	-	TGTGCCAGCGTGAGGGGCGACTGGGAGCCCCAGCATTTT	CASVRGDWEPQHF
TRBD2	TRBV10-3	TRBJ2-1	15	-	TGTGCCATCAGTGAATGGAGCGGGAGGGGGAATGAGCAGTTCTTC	CAISEWSGRGNEQFF
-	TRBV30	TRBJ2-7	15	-	TGTGCCTGGAGTGTACGCGGCGGGGGCCCCCAAGAGCAGTACTTC	CAWSVRGGGPQEQYF
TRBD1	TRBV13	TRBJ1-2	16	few	TGTGCCAGCAGCCTCTCCACCGGGACAGATCAGTATGGCTACACCTTC	CASSLSTGTDQYGYTF
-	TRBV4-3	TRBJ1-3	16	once	TGCGCCAGCAGCCAAGCGGGAACGGGCTCTGGAAACACCATATATTTT	CASSQAGTGSGNTIYF
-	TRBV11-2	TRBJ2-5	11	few	TGTGCCAGCAGCGCCGCGGGGACCCAGTACTTC	CASSAAGTQYF
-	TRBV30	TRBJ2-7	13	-	TGTGCCTGGAGTGTACCGGGGGTCAGCGAGCAGTACTTC	CAWSVPGVSEQYF
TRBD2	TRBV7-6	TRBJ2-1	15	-	TGTGCCAGCAGTTTACTAGCGGGAGAGTACAATGAGCAGTTCTTC	CASSLLAGEYNEQFF